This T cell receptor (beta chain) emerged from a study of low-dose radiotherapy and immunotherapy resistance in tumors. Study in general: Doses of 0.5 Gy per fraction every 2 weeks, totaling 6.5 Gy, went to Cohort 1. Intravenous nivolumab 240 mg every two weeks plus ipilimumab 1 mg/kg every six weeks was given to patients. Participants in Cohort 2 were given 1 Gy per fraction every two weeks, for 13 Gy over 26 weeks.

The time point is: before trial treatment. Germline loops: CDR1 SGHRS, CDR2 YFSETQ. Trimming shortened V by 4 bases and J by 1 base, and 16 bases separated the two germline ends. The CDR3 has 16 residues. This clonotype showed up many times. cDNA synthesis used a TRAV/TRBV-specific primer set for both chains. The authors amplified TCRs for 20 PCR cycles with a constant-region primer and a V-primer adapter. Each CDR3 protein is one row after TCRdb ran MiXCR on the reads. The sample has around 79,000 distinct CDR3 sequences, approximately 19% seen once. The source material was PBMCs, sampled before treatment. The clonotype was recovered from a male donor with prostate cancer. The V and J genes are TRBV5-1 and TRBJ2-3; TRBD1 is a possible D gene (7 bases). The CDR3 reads CASSPGDRHRTDTQYF. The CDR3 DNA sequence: TGCGCCAGCAGCCCGGGGGACAGACACCGCACAGATACGCAGTATTTT.